A single sample gave rise to the 23 T cell receptor beta chains below, sequenced in a study of T cell repertoires in cytomegalovirus infection. TCRdb itself ran the reads through MiXCR, one entry per CDR3 protein. Of about 490,000 distinct CDR3 sequences detected, approximately 16% appear once; the ten largest clones hold more than 20%. The sample was CD8+ T cells from PBMCs. These receptors originate from a human donor in good health (CMV status not recorded). Some clones in this sample may be carry-over from other donors' samples.

V is TRBV6-5 and J is TRBJ2-7; D is undetermined. Trimming pared 0 bases from V and 2 bases from J, leaving 8 bases between. CDR3 length: 14 amino acids. CDR1 is MNHEY and CDR2 is SVGAGI in the germline V gene. CDR3 protein: CASSYSNSAYEQYF. The CDR3 region has the DNA TGTGCCAGCAGTTACTCGAACTCAGCCTACGAGCAGTACTTC.

The V gene is TRBV7-3, the J gene TRBJ2-6, with D perhaps TRBD1 or TRBD2 (5 bases each). Trimming removed 1 base from V and 0 bases from J, with 13 bases in between. The CDR3 extends over 18 amino acids. Germline CDR1 reads SGHTA; CDR2 reads FQGTGA. The CDR3 DNA reads as TGTGCCAGCAGCTTAATGAGGGGCGGTAACTCTGGGGCCAACGTCCTGACTTTC. Protein sequence: CASSLMRGGNSGANVLTF. Supplemented by reference TRBV7-3 and TRBJ2-6, the full variable domain reads GAGVSQTPSNKVTEKGKYVELRCDPISGHTALYWYRQSLGQGPEFLIYFQGTGAADDSGLPNDRFFAVRPEGSVSTLKIQRTERGDSAVYLCASSLMRGGNSGANVLTFGAGSRLTVL.

This clonotype was counted between two and nine times. The rearrangement links TRBV6-6 to TRBJ2-7, with D perhaps TRBD2 (6 bases). Germline V gene data show CDR1 as MNHNY and CDR2 as SVGAGI (reference sequence). The CDR3 contains 16 residues. V lost 8 bases, J lost 0 bases, and 20 bases lay in between. The CDR3 sequence is CASLPTGTSVSYEQYF. For the CDR3, the DNA is TGTGCCAGCCTACCTACCGGGACTTCCGTCTCCTACGAGCAGTACTTC.

The table lists this clonotype with many counts. V usage is TRBV6-1 and J usage is TRBJ2-1; possibly TRBD2 for D (5 bases). The CDR3 length is 12 residues. V lost 9 bases to trimming and J lost 7 bases, with 13 bases between them. Germline V gives CDR1 MNHNS, CDR2 SASEGT. CDR3 sequence (DNA): TGTGCCAGTAGCGATTTAGGGAATGAGCAGTTCTTC. Translated, it gives CASSDLGNEQFF.

This clonotype was seen at least ten times. J is TRBJ2-3 and V is TRBV12-3 or TRBV12-4; no firm D call. Trimming cost V 3 bases and J 2 bases, with 9 bases left between them. The CDR3 sequence is 14 residues long. The CDR3 region has the DNA TGTGCCAGCAGTTTTAGACGGGCCACAGATACGCAGTATTTT. It codes for CASSFRRATDTQYF.

This clonotype was found many times. The chain uses TRBV27 and TRBJ2-7; D is undetermined. Deletions cut 3 bases from V and 6 bases from J, with 15 bases between. The CDR3 totals 14 residues. CDR1 is MNHEY, CDR2 SMNVEV, per germline (reference sequence). The CDR3 reads CASSFSPGNPEQYF. For the CDR3, the DNA is TGTGCCAGCAGTTTCTCGCCTGGCAACCCCGAGCAGTACTTC.

At least ten counts were recorded for this clonotype. The chain recombines TRBV6-1 with TRBJ2-2, with D hard to call. Looked up from germline, CDR1 is MNHNS and CDR2 is SASEGT. This CDR3 spans 11 amino acids. V gave up 6 bases and J gave up 4 bases, with 3 bases separating them. The chain's CDR3 is CASRSTGELFF. CDR3 DNA sequence: TGTGCCAGCAGGAGCACCGGGGAGCTGTTTTTT.

The sample holds many counts of this clonotype. This rearrangement joins TRBV7-6 to TRBJ2-2; D remains ambiguous. CDR3 length: 14 residues. Trimming shortened V by 5 bases and J by 2 bases, and 9 bases separated the two germline ends. The germline V gene encodes CDR1 SGHVS and CDR2 FNYEAQ. The CDR3 loop is CASSPQLNTGELFF. The CDR3 nucleotides read TGTGCCAGCAGCCCACAGCTAAACACCGGGGAGCTGTTTTTT. The whole variable domain, filled in from reference TRBV7-6 and TRBJ2-2, reads GAGVSQSPRYKVTKRGQDVALRCDPISGHVSLYWYRQALGQGPEFLTYFNYEAQQDKSGLPNDRFSAERPEGSISTLTIQRTEQRDSAMYRCASSPQLNTGELFFGEGSRLTVL.

This rearrangement joins TRBV14 to TRBJ2-7; 8 bases agree with TRBD1. The J segment lost 2 bases and the V segment lost 2 bases, leaving 2 bases of the junction unmatched. This CDR3 region has 14 residues. Germline CDR1 reads SGHDN; CDR2 reads FVKESK. CDR3 in DNA: TGTGCCAGCAGCCAATGGACAGGGACCTACGAGCAGTACTTC. The encoded protein is CASSQWTGTYEQYF.

This clonotype was seen repeatedly, ten times or more. This chain links TRBV7-6 with TRBJ2-1; D is perhaps TRBD2 (5 bases). The CDR3 covers 17 residues. The germline V gene has CDR1 SGHVS and CDR2 FNYEAQ. V lost 1 base to trimming and J lost 4 bases, with 17 bases between them. This chain's CDR3 is CASSLEGGVTGYNEQFF. DNA for the CDR3: TGTGCCAGCAGCTTAGAAGGAGGCGTCACCGGTTACAATGAGCAGTTCTTC. Full variable domain (outside the CDR3, taken from reference TRBV7-6 and TRBJ2-1): GAGVSQSPRYKVTKRGQDVALRCDPISGHVSLYWYRQALGQGPEFLTYFNYEAQQDKSGLPNDRFSAERPEGSISTLTIQRTEQRDSAMYRCASSLEGGVTGYNEQFFGPGTRLTVL.

This clonotype was observed many times. The V call is TRBV29-1, the J call TRBJ1-1; D gene ambiguous. In germline, CDR1 is SQVTM, CDR2 ANQGSEA. The germline V and J ends were trimmed by 1 base and 4 bases, with 10 bases remaining between them. This CDR3 region has 13 residues. CDR3 coding DNA: TGCAGCGTTGAAGGGCAGGCCACCACTGAAGCTTTCTTT. Amino acids: CSVEGQATTEAFF.

This clonotype was seen many times. This sequence joins TRBV6-6 and TRBJ2-7, with 7 bases aligning to TRBD1. Germline CDR1 MNHNY, CDR2 SVGAGI (reference sequence). With 7 bases clipped from V and 10 bases from J, the junction kept 7 bases outside the gene matches. The CDR3 spans 11 residues. The CDR3 sequence is CASNLGTVQYF. CDR3 nucleotide sequence: TGTGCCAGCAACCTCGGGACAGTTCAGTACTTC.

This chain joins TRBV11-3 and TRBJ2-2; D possibly corresponds to TRBD1 (5 bases). CDR3 length: 16 amino acids. V lost 1 base and J 2 bases, leaving 11 bases between the germline ends. CDR1 and CDR2 (germline): SGHNT, YENEEA. CDR3 residues: CASSLGWQGNTGELFF. CDR3 DNA sequence: TGTGCCAGCAGCTTAGGGTGGCAGGGAAACACCGGGGAGCTGTTTTTT. Together with reference TRBV11-3 and TRBJ2-2, the CDR3 gives the full variable domain: EAGVVQSPRYKIIEKKQPVAFWCNPISGHNTLYWYLQNLGQGPELLIRYENEEAVDDSQLPKDRFSAERLKGVDSTLKIQPAELGDSAVYLCASSLGWQGNTGELFFGEGSRLTVL.

This clonotype was observed at least ten times. This rearrangement joins TRBV6-1 to TRBJ1-5; D gene ambiguous. With 2 bases removed from V and 0 bases from J, the gap between germline ends came to 5 bases. This CDR3 region has 14 residues. The germline CDR1 and CDR2 sequences are MNHNS and SASEGT. CDR3 coding DNA: TGTGCCAGCAGTGAAATGCGTAGCAATCAGCCCCAGCATTTT. It yields the protein CASSEMRSNQPQHF.

The CDR3, as DNA: TGCAGCGTTGAAAACAGGGGGGAAACCGGGGAGCTGTTTTTT. It encodes CSVENRGETGELFF. The chain carries TRBV29-1 and TRBJ2-2, with TRBD1 identical over 8 bases. V lost 2 bases, J lost 5 bases, and 4 bases stayed unmatched. The CDR3 runs 14 residues. CDR1 is SQVTM and CDR2 is ANQGSEA in the germline V gene.

This clonotype was detected many times. The chain recombines TRBV18 with TRBJ1-1; D ambiguous. The CDR3 has 13 residues. The ends were cut back, 6 bases at V and 4 bases at J, with 12 bases in the middle. Germline values: CDR1 KGHSH, CDR2 LQKENI. CDR3 sequence reads: CASSPKDGTEAFF. Here the CDR3 DNA reads TGTGCCAGCTCGCCGAAGGACGGCACTGAAGCTTTCTTT.

This clonotype was seen a handful of times. The rearrangement joins TRBV3-1 to TRBJ2-7, with D possibly matching TRBD2 (5 bases). V was cut by 0 bases and J by 1 base, with 16 bases left in between. The CDR3 is 17 amino acids. Germline V gene lookup returns CDR1 LGHDT and CDR2 YNNKEL (reference sequence). The CDR3 protein is CASSQDSGTGFSYEQYF. CDR3 bases: TGTGCCAGCAGCCAAGATAGTGGAACGGGGTTTTCCTACGAGCAGTACTTC.

This clonotype was seen repeatedly, ten times or more. V is TRBV7-6 and J is TRBJ2-7; maybe TRBD2 (6 bases). From germline, CDR1 is SGHVS and CDR2 FNYEAQ. The CDR3 runs to 15 residues. Deletions cut 1 base from V and 0 bases from J, with 10 bases between. Written as DNA, the CDR3 is TGTGCCAGCAGCTTAGAGTCCGGGGGCTCCTACGAGCAGTACTTC. Translation: CASSLESGGSYEQYF.

This clonotype was seen repeatedly, ten times or more. This CDR3 reads CASSPNKTGVHNTIYF. The DNA for the CDR3 is TGTGCCAGCAGCCCAAATAAGACAGGGGTGCACAACACCATATATTTT. The chain has TRBV6-5 and TRBJ1-3; TRBD1 aligns across 8 bases. Germline lookup yields CDR1 MNHEY and CDR2 SVGAGI. V was clipped by 6 bases and J by 7 bases; unmatched bases: 14. The CDR3 sequence is 16 residues long.

In regard to this clonotype: Mismatch with germline at one junction end may stem from a read error. CDR3 coding DNA: TGTGCCAGCAGAGACAGGGGGGAAACCTACGAGCCGTACTTC. Its protein is CASRDRGETYEPYF. The chain employs TRBV28 and TRBJ2-7, with 9 bases matching TRBD1. Germline assignment: CDR1 MDHEN and CDR2 SYDVKM. This CDR3 has 14 amino acids.

This clonotype was counted at least ten times. The V and J genes are TRBV12-3 or TRBV12-4 and TRBJ2-1; D possibly matches TRBD1 or TRBD2 (9 bases each). This CDR3 has 22 residues. V was clipped by 7 bases and J by 1 base, with 35 bases between them. CDR3 sequence (DNA): TGTGCCAGCACCCGACGGGACAGGGTGTCTAGTTCGCGGGAGGGGTCCTACAATGAGCAGTTCTTC. This encodes CASTRRDRVSSSREGSYNEQFF.

This clonotype was seen only a few times. The chain has TRBV27 and TRBJ2-1; maybe TRBD1 (6 bases). CDR3 length: 14 residues. V was pared by 4 bases and J by 5 bases, with 12 bases between. Germline CDR1 and CDR2: MNHEY and SMNVEV (reference sequence). CDR3 amino acids: CASSWGNRDNEQFF. The CDR3 DNA is TGTGCCAGCAGTTGGGGCAACAGGGACAATGAGCAGTTCTTC.

The genes are TRBV5-1 and TRBJ2-1, with TRBD2 matching 12 bases. Per germline, CDR1 SGHRS and CDR2 YFSETQ. V lost 6 bases to trimming and J lost 8 bases; unmatched junction nucleotides: 6. CDR3 length: 14 residues. In DNA form, the CDR3 reads TGCGCCAGCACCCGGACTAGCGGGAACTATGAGCAGTTCTTC. Translated: CASTRTSGNYEQFF. The variable domain in full, with the rest retrieved from reference TRBV5-1 and TRBJ2-1, is KAGVTQTPRYLIKTRGQQVTLSCSPISGHRSVSWYQQTPGQGLQFLFEYFSETQRNKGNFPGRFSGRQFSNSRSEMNVSTLELGDSALYLCASTRTSGNYEQFFGPGTRLTVL.